The following is a TCR beta chain sequence with its context. Every immunoSEQ plate was one replicate of a subset's evenly spread DNA. Sequencing used immunoSEQ multiplex PCR; TCRdb keeps in-frame clones, though not all of them. In the table there are over 850,000 clones, 78% of which are singletons. The donors were adults (healthy and HIV-negative) with no recent acute infections or vaccinations. These data are taken from a study of shared clonotypes between healthy human individuals. J lost 1 base, V lost 5 bases, and 2 bases had no gene match. The CDR3 totals 15 residues. CDR1 MNHEY and CDR2 SVGAGI come from the germline V gene.

This TCR was recovered from a man in his late teens or twenties in good health. Some clones in this sample may be carry-over from other donors' samples. J is TRBJ2-2 and V is TRBV6-5, with 9 bases fitting TRBD1. The sequenced sample consisted of memory CD4+ T cells from PBMCs. Subset specified: CD45RA-negative fraction. CDR3 residues: CASSPGQGNTGELFF. The CDR3, as DNA: TGTGCCAGCAGTCCGGGACAGGGGAACACCGGGGAGCTGTTTTTT.